This T cell receptor (beta chain) is drawn from a study of shared T cell receptors in the human thymus. The method was immunoSEQ multiplex PCR; TCRdb's version includes in-frame clones alone and lacks a portion of them. This table holds 700,000 or so clones, roughly 85% found once. In this sample, this clone turned up once. This same sample was also part of a study on human thymus T cells. As that report states: From resections taken during corrective heart surgery, the thymus tissue was obtained.

Sequenced: thymocytes. The receptor comes from a girl in the first two years of life with a congenital heart defect.

For the CDR3, the DNA is TGTGCCAGCAGCTTAGACGTTTGGACTAGCGGGGGGGGGCACGAGCAGTACTTC. Its protein product is CASSLDVWTSGGGHEQYF. The J gene is TRBJ2-7, the V gene TRBV7-2, with 15 bases matching TRBD2. The junction had 9 bases not matched to a gene; V was cut back by 1 base and J by 5 bases. Germline lookup yields CDR1 SGHTA and CDR2 FQGNSA. This CDR3 has 18 amino acids.